This T cell receptor beta chain was recorded in a study of cytomegalovirus exposure and HLA in healthy donors. Study-level information: The use of the same platform for the 120 validation repertoires and the approximately 670 first-cohort repertoires was reported by a later analysis.

The protocol was immunoSEQ multiplex PCR, while the TCRdb copy is restricted to in-frame clones and leaves out a portion. The sample contains more than 300,000 clones, more than 80% of which appear only once. Study conclusions and caveats: The listing of roughly 160 TCR beta chains classed them as cytomegalovirus-associated.

Donors were drawn from the 120-subject validation cohort, separate from the roughly 700-subject first cohort. Comment on this clone: Its antigen is undetermined.

J was trimmed by 5 bases and V by 3 bases; bases with no gene match: 7. The CDR3 extends over 14 amino acids. Germline-derived CDR1 and CDR2 are SGDLS and YYNGEE. This TCR was recovered from a woman between 18 and 29 years old in good health and CMV-seronegative. The V and J genes are TRBV9 and TRBJ2-7; 8 bases fit TRBD1. The sequenced sample was PBMCs. Here the CDR3 DNA reads TGTGCCAGCAGCGCTGGACAGGGTAGTGACGAGCAGTACTTC. Residues: CASSAGQGSDEQYF.